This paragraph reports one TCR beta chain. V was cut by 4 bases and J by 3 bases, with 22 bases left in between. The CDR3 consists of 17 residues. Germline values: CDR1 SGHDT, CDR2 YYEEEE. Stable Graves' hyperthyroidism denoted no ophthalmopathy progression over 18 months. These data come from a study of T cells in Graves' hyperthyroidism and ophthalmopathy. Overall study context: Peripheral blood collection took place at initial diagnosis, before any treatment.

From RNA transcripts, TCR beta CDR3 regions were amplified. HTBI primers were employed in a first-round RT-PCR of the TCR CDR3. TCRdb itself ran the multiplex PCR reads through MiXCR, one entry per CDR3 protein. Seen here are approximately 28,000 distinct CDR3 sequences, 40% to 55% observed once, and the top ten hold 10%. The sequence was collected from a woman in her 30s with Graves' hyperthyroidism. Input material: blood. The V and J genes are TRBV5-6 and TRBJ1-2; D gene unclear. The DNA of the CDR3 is TGTGCCAGCAGCGACGACATGTACGGCGGAGACCACTATGGCTACACCTTC. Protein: CASSDDMYGGDHYGYTF.